The rows below give T cell receptor beta chains drawn from one sample of a study of long-term antiretroviral therapy in people with HIV. Clones were read by immunoSEQ multiplex PCR, and TCRdb kept only the in-frame ones, dropping some. Of roughly 42,000 clones in the sample, 85% to 90% are singletons; the top ten hold under 7.5%. Specimen: unsorted PBMCs, collected 3.1 years after starting antiretroviral therapy. These receptors were taken from a woman in her forties or fifties with HIV. The CDR3 runs from the conserved cysteine through the conserved F or W. The D gene is left open where the match is weak. Expanded clones are given a class, and other clones once, few, many or no size at all.

>.|TRBJ1-1|TRBV5-1|TRBD1
TGCGCCAGCCACACGACAGGGGGCGGCACTGAAGCTTTCTTT
CASHTTGGGTEAFF
>.|TRBJ2-4|TRBV11-3|TRBD2
TGTGCCAGCAGCTCTACTAGCGGGGTAGCCAAAAACATTCAGTACTTC
CASSSTSGVAKNIQYF
>.|TRBJ2-7|TRBV9|.
TGTGCCAGCAGCGTAGGCGCCAAGGTACCCTACGAGCAGTACTTC
CASSVGAKVPYEQYF
>.|TRBJ1-5|TRBV2|.
TGTGCCAGCAGCGAGGGACGGCTCAATCAGCCCCAGCATTTT
CASSEGRLNQPQHF
>once|TRBJ1-2|TRBV4-3|TRBD1
TGCGCCAGCAGCCAAGAGGGGACAGGGTCCGGCTATGGCTACACCTTC
CASSQEGTGSGYGYTF
>.|TRBJ1-1|TRBV20-1|.
TGCAGTGCCCAAGGAGGGACTGAAGCTTTCTTT
CSAQGGTEAFF
>.|TRBJ1-6|TRBV9|TRBD1
TGTGCCAGCAGCGCCCGGGACAGGGATCCCCTCCACTTT
CASSARDRDPLHF
>.|TRBJ2-1|TRBV5-5|.
TGTGCCAGCAGCTTCTTGGCCCGGGGATCCTACAATGAGCAGTTCTTC
CASSFLARGSYNEQFF
>.|TRBJ2-3|TRBV6-6|.
TGTGCCAGCAGTTACTCGCAGAGCACAGATACGCAGTATTTT
CASSYSQSTDTQYF
>.|TRBJ2-7|TRBV5-1|TRBD1
TGCGCCAGCAGCTTGGGGGGACAGGGACGGACCTACGAGCAGTACTTC
CASSLGGQGRTYEQYF
>once|TRBJ2-7|TRBV7-8|TRBD2
TGTGCCAGCAGCTTAGTTGTTCTTGTGCGGGGGACCACCTACGAGCAGTACTTC
CASSLVVLVRGTTYEQYF
>.|TRBJ1-5|TRBV19|TRBD1
TGTGCCAGTAGTACAGAAACAGGGGGTAGCAATCAGCCCCAGCATTTT
CASSTETGGSNQPQHF
>.|TRBJ2-2|TRBV5-1|.
TGCGCCAGCAGCTTGCTTTCTGGGGACACCGGGGAGCTGTTTTTT
CASSLLSGDTGELFF
>.|TRBJ1-2|TRBV6-5|TRBD1
TGTGCCAGCAGTCCGCAGGGGGACTATGGCTACACCTTC
CASSPQGDYGYTF
>.|TRBJ1-1|TRBV19|.
TGTGCCAGTAGTATAAGCAGGGGAACTGAAGCTTTCTTT
CASSISRGTEAFF
>.|TRBJ1-3|TRBV7-9|.
TGTGCCAGCAGCTTAGACTCTGTTCCATCCTCTGGAAACACCATATATTTT
CASSLDSVPSSGNTIYF
>.|TRBJ1-3|TRBV30|TRBD1
TGTGCCTGGAGTGGAAGGGGGCGCGTAAACACCATATATTTT
CAWSGRGRVNTIYF
>.|TRBJ1-4|TRBV4-1|.
TGCGCCAGCAGCCAAGTTCTGGTCAACCCAAACGAAAAACTGTTTTTT
CASSQVLVNPNEKLFF
>.|TRBJ2-5|TRBV9|.
TGTGCCAGCAGCGTAGGGATGGCGGGGATGGGGGGAGAGACCCAGTACTTC
CASSVGMAGMGGETQYF
>.|TRBJ2-7|TRBV11-3|TRBD1
TGTGCCAGCAGCCCGGGGACAGGGCGGTCTTCCGAGCAGTACTTC
CASSPGTGRSSEQYF
>.|TRBJ1-1|TRBV11-3|.
TGTGCCAGCAGCTTGGGAGTGAACACTGAAGCTTTCTTT
CASSLGVNTEAFF
>once|TRBJ2-2|TRBV11-2|TRBD1
TGTGCCAGCAGCTTTTGGGGCTCCACAGGGGGAATGAACCGGGAGCTGTTTTTT
CASSFWGSTGGMNRELFF
>few|TRBJ2-1|TRBV2|TRBD2
TGTGCCAGCAGGGGGACTACCGACGCCAATGAGCAGTTCTTC
CASRGTTDANEQFF
>.|TRBJ1-6|TRBV10-3|TRBD1
TGTGCCATCAGGACCGGGACAGACCTAGGTGGTTCACCCCTCCACTTT
CAIRTGTDLGGSPLHF
>.|TRBJ1-6|TRBV7-2|.
TGTGCCAGCAGCTTAACGGGGGTCGTTTCTGGGGATAATTCACCCCTCCACTTT
CASSLTGVVSGDNSPLHF
>.|TRBJ1-1|TRBV2|.
TGTGCCAGCAGTGAAAGGTCTAGCGGTAACACTGAAGCTTTCTTT
CASSERSSGNTEAFF
>.|TRBJ2-3|TRBV5-6|TRBD1
TGTGCCAGCAGCTGGGGACAGTATGGGGGAGATACGCAGTATTTT
CASSWGQYGGDTQYF
>.|TRBJ1-4|TRBV7-8|.
TGTGCCAGCAGCTCCCTCCTGGGGGTAGGGGAAAAACTGTTTTTT
CASSSLLGVGEKLFF
>.|TRBJ1-2|TRBV11-2|TRBD1
TGTGCCAGCAGCACGGACAGGGCGGGTGGCTACACCTTC
CASSTDRAGGYTF
>.|TRBJ1-6|TRBV13|.
TGTGCCAGCAGCAGGGCAGGGTCGCATTCACCCCTCCACTTT
CASSRAGSHSPLHF
>.|TRBJ2-5|TRBV6-6|TRBD2
TGTGCCAGCAGTACGCTAGCGGGGCCACAAGAGACCCAGTACTTC
CASSTLAGPQETQYF
>.|TRBJ1-4|TRBV7-7|TRBD1
TGTGCTAGCAGCCCAAACGTAGCCCGGACAGGCGCAACTAATGAAAAACTGTTTTTT
CASSPNVARTGATNEKLFF
>.|TRBJ1-2|TRBV25-1|TRBD1
TGTGCCAGCAGTGCCGGGACAGGGGGCGCGAGAGGTGGCTACACCTTC
CASSAGTGGARGGYTF
>.|TRBJ1-6|TRBV18|.
TGTGCCAGCTCACCGCCCCGGGGCCTCTCGGATAATTCACCCCTCCACTTT
CASSPPRGLSDNSPLHF
>.|TRBJ1-1|TRBV6-5|.
TGTGCCAGCAGTGAAGGTGGGCTGACTGAAGCTTTCTTT
CASSEGGLTEAFF
>.|TRBJ2-7|TRBV19|TRBD1
TGTGCCAGTAGTACACAGGGACAGGGAGAGCAGTACTTC
CASSTQGQGEQYF
>.|TRBJ2-3|TRBV7-9|.
TGTGCCAGCAGCCCGAAGCCTCGGGGAGCAGATACGCAGTATTTT
CASSPKPRGADTQYF
>.|TRBJ2-5|TRBV4-3|.
TGCGCCAGCAGCCAAGATTTTAGCCAAGAGACCCAGTACTTC
CASSQDFSQETQYF
>.|TRBJ2-7|TRBV28|TRBD1
TGTGCCAGCAGTTTTCTGGGACAGGGCTTGGACTTC
CASSFLGQGLDF
>once|TRBJ2-7|TRBV15|.
TGTGCCACCAGCAGAGACCCGGGATCAACCTACGAGCAGTACTTC
CATSRDPGSTYEQYF
>once|TRBJ2-7|TRBV11-2|.
TGTGCCAGCAGCTTAGGGCACAGGGATCTACGAGGGCAGTACTTC
CASSLGHRDLRGQYF
>.|TRBJ1-5|TRBV5-5|TRBD1
TGTGCCAGCAGCTTAGAGGACAGGGGGTATCAGCCCCAGCATTTT
CASSLEDRGYQPQHF
>.|TRBJ2-2|TRBV27|.
TGTGCCAGCAGTAACCATGCGGGAAAGAACACCGGGGAGCTGTTTTTT
CASSNHAGKNTGELFF
>few|TRBJ1-1|TRBV7-3|.
TGTGCCAGCAGCCCCCTGGCAGGTAACACTGAAGCTTTCTTT
CASSPLAGNTEAFF
>.|TRBJ2-7|TRBV25-1|TRBD2
TGTGCCAGCAGTGAATTCGGGGGGATGACCTACGAGCAGTACTTC
CASSEFGGMTYEQYF
>.|TRBJ2-2|TRBV5-1|.
TGCGCCAGCAGCTTGGTGACCCGGAGAGACACCGGGGAGCTGTTTTTT
CASSLVTRRDTGELFF
>.|TRBJ1-2|TRBV4-3|TRBD1
TGCGCCAGCAGCCGTCAGGGGGATGGCTACACCTTC
CASSRQGDGYTF
>few|TRBJ2-2|TRBV27|.
TGTGCCAGCAGTAGAGGGGTCGGGGAGCTGTTTTTT
CASSRGVGELFF
>.|TRBJ2-7|TRBV18|TRBD1
TGTGCCAGCTCACTCGGGACAGCGGTGGAGCAGTACTTC
CASSLGTAVEQYF
>.|TRBJ2-3|TRBV19|TRBD1
TGTGCCAGTAGAGTACGTATGGGACAGCAATGGGCAGATACGCAGTATTTT
CASRVRMGQQWADTQYF
>.|TRBJ2-3|TRBV7-2|.
TGTGCCAGCAGCTTATATCGGGTCGTACGGACTAGCACAGATACGCAGTATTTT
CASSLYRVVRTSTDTQYF
>.|TRBJ2-4|TRBV2|.
TGTGCCAGCACTTTAGCTCTAGCCAAAAACATTCAGTACTTC
CASTLALAKNIQYF
>.|TRBJ2-1|TRBV5-8|TRBD1
TGTGCCAGCAGCAGCCGGGACAGGGGGCTTGTGGGTGATGAGCAGTTCTTC
CASSSRDRGLVGDEQFF
>.|TRBJ2-7|TRBV5-5|.
TGTGCCAGCAGCCCTTCATTAACAGGCTACGAGCAGTACTTC
CASSPSLTGYEQYF
>few|TRBJ2-2|TRBV7-2|.
TGTGCCAGCAGAGACACCTTTCCCGGGGAGCTGTTTTTT
CASRDTFPGELFF